Listed here are 29 T cell receptor beta chains from one sample, sequenced in a study of response to subunit inactivated influenza vaccine. TCRdb passed the RT-PCR reads through MiXCR, listing each CDR3 protein once. The sample contains roughly 650,000 distinct CDR3 sequences, 14% of which appear only once. Sequencing was performed on PBMCs from blood, taken roughly 2 weeks before vaccination. The receptors were gathered from a man aged 45 to 65 who received an inactivated influenza vaccine.

This clonotype was seen a few times. The V call is TRBV6-2 or TRBV6-3, the J call TRBJ2-7, with D tentatively TRBD2 (6 bases). The germline CDR1 and CDR2 sequences are MNHEY and SVGEGT. This CDR3 has 14 amino acids. The ends were cut back, 0 bases at V and 3 bases at J, with 9 bases in the middle. The CDR3 DNA sequence: TGTGCCAGCAGTTACTCCGGGGGTCTCTACGAGCAGTACTTC. It yields the protein CASSYSGGLYEQYF.

The table lists this clonotype with a few counts. The chain employs TRBV12-3 or TRBV12-4 and TRBJ1-1, with 8 bases identical to TRBD1. The V segment lost 7 bases and the J segment 3 bases; nucleotides outside the gene matches: 10. The CDR3 loop spans 15 amino acids. The CDR3 region is CASMRRGTGHTEAFF. DNA of the CDR3: TGTGCCAGCATGCGCCGCGGGACAGGTCACACTGAAGCTTTCTTT.

This chain joins TRBV6-1 and TRBJ1-2; 9 bases agree with TRBD1. Germline assignment: CDR1 MNHNS and CDR2 SASEGT. This CDR3 contains 14 residues. Unmatched junction bases numbered 11, after V lost 8 bases and J lost 7 bases. CDR3 protein: CASLRGQGISGYTF. DNA of the CDR3: TGTGCCAGCCTCCGCGGACAGGGGATCAGTGGCTACACCTTC.

Only a few counts were recorded for this clonotype. A single base separates this from a much larger clone, so it may be a read error. The chain combines TRBV5-1 with TRBJ2-7, with D maybe TRBD1 (5 bases). The ends were cut back, 2 bases at V and 3 bases at J, with 9 bases in the middle. CDR1 and CDR2 from the germline V gene are SGHRS and YFSETQ. This CDR3 region has 13 residues. Written as DNA, the CDR3 is TGCGCCAGCAGCTTAAGACAGTACTACGAGCAGTACTTC. It specifies CASSLRQYYEQYF.

V and J are TRBV20-1 and TRBJ2-5; TRBD2 might be the D (6 bases). Looked up from germline, CDR1 is DFQATT and CDR2 is SNEGSKA (reference sequence). V shed 4 bases and J shed 9 bases, with 15 bases lying between them. The CDR3 contains 12 residues. The CDR3 protein is CSAIYPGEPQYF. DNA of the CDR3: TGCAGTGCTATATATCCGGGAGAACCCCAGTACTTC.

In its sample, this clonotype was seen a few times. V usage is TRBV4-1 and J usage is TRBJ2-2; D is ambiguous. CDR1 is MGHRA, CDR2 YSYEKL, per germline. This CDR3 has 15 amino acids. Between the trimmed V and J ends, which lost 0 bases and 5 bases, there was a span of 10 bases. For the CDR3, the DNA is TGCGCCAGCAGCCAAGAGGACGTCGGAACCGGGGAGCTGTTTTTT. It encodes CASSQEDVGTGELFF.

The V call is TRBV7-2, the J call TRBJ2-2, with 7 bases lining up with TRBD1. From germline, CDR1 is SGHTA and CDR2 FQGNSA. The CDR3 has 16 residues. V lost 5 bases to trimming and J lost 4 bases; unmatched junction nucleotides: 10. The DNA of the CDR3 is TGTGCCAGCAGCCTTCGAGGACAGGTGATCACCGGGGAGCTGTTTTTT. Its protein product is CASSLRGQVITGELFF. Drawing the rest from reference TRBV7-2 and TRBJ2-2, the complete variable domain is GAGVSQSPSNKVTEKGKDVELRCDPISGHTALYWYRQSLGQGLEFLIYFQGNSAPDKSGLPSDRFSAERTGGSVSTLTIQRTQQEDSAVYLCASSLRGQVITGELFFGEGSRLTVL.

This clonotype has only a few counts. This chain joins TRBV28 and TRBJ2-7; D may be TRBD2 (5 bases). V was trimmed by 3 bases and J by 2 bases, leaving 14 bases between them. The CDR3 contains 15 residues. Germline V gives CDR1 MDHEN, CDR2 SYDVKM. DNA of the CDR3: TGTGCCAGCAGTTTGAGGTTAGCGAGAGCCTACGAGCAGTACTTC. Translated, it gives CASSLRLARAYEQYF.

As regards this clonotype: A much bigger clone sits one base away, suggesting this may be a read error. The V gene is TRBV7-9, the J gene TRBJ2-7; 11 bases match TRBD2. There are 15 residues in the CDR3. Germline lookup yields CDR1 SEHNR and CDR2 FQNEAQ (reference sequence). CDR3 in amino acids: CASSPGLAVSYEQNF. The CDR3 nucleotides read TGTGCCAGCAGCCCGGGACTAGCGGTATCCTACGAGCAGAACTTC.

The rearrangement joins TRBV5-1 to TRBJ2-7; TRBD1 is a possible D gene (5 bases). In germline, CDR1 is SGHRS, CDR2 YFSETQ. V gave up 4 bases and J gave up 3 bases, with 11 bases separating them. CDR3 length equals 13 residues. The DNA for the CDR3 is TGCGCCAGCAGCACCGGACACATCTACGAGCAGTACTTC. Encoded protein: CASSTGHIYEQYF.

The chain recombines TRBV20-1 with TRBJ2-3; no firm D call. Trimming removed 4 bases at V and 2 bases at J, with 7 bases between. Germline V gene lookup returns CDR1 DFQATT and CDR2 SNEGSKA (reference sequence). The CDR3 sequence is 12 residues long. CDR3 sequence: CSAMGLTDTQYF. The CDR3 region has the DNA TGCAGTGCTATGGGCCTCACAGATACGCAGTATTTT.

The genes are TRBV29-1 and TRBJ1-2, with D possibly TRBD1 on 5 matching bases. V lost 3 bases to trimming and J lost 2 bases, with 10 bases between them. This CDR3 region has 13 residues. The germline CDR1 and CDR2 sequences are SQVTM and ANQGSEA. Here the CDR3 reads CSVDSDRNYGYTF. CDR3 DNA: TGCAGCGTTGATTCTGACAGAAACTATGGCTACACCTTC.

The rearrangement uses TRBV4-3 and TRBJ2-3, with 11 bases fitting TRBD1. This CDR3 spans 15 amino acids. V gave up 7 bases and J gave up 4 bases; unmatched junction bases: 7. The germline V gene encodes CDR1 LGHNA and CDR2 YSLEER. CDR3 protein: CASTKDRGHADTQYF. In DNA form, the CDR3 reads TGCGCCAGCACCAAGGACAGGGGGCATGCAGATACGCAGTATTTT.

This clonotype was detected a few times. At one boundary the junction diverges from the germline segment, which might be a read error. V and J are TRBV20-1 and TRBJ2-1, with TRBD2 as a possible D gene (6 bases). The germline CDR1 and CDR2 sequences are DFQATT and SNEGSKA (reference sequence). The CDR3 runs to 13 residues. The DNA of the CDR3 is TGCAGTGCTAGAGAAGCGGTGGGACTTGATATGGTCTTC. This translates into CSAREAVGLDMVF.

This clonotype was observed a few times. V gene TRBV27 combines with J gene TRBJ1-5; maybe TRBD1 (5 bases). The V and J ends lost 6 bases and 5 bases respectively, with 23 bases between them. CDR3 length: 17 amino acids. CDR1 is MNHEY, CDR2 SMNVEV, per germline (reference sequence). The chain's CDR3 is CASSPTWQGRHYQPQHF. The CDR3 DNA is TGTGCCAGCAGCCCGACATGGCAGGGACGGCACTATCAGCCCCAGCATTTT.

CDR3 in amino acids: CSVATRENSYEQYF. DNA of the CDR3: TGCAGCGTTGCAACCCGGGAGAACTCCTACGAGCAGTACTTC. The rearrangement uses TRBV29-1 and TRBJ2-7, with D tentatively TRBD2 (6 bases). The CDR3 loop spans 14 amino acids. The germline gives CDR1 SQVTM, CDR2 ANQGSEA. Trimming took off 4 bases at V and 0 bases at J, with 13 bases between the two ends.

This rearrangement joins TRBV7-2 to TRBJ2-1, with D possibly matching TRBD1 (6 bases). The CDR3 totals 16 residues. Germline V gene sequence: CDR1 SGHTA, CDR2 FQGNSA. V was cut by 0 bases and J by 2 bases, with 11 bases left in between. DNA of the CDR3: TGTGCCAGCAGCTTAGCGGGGACATTTACCTACAATGAGCAGTTCTTC. This encodes CASSLAGTFTYNEQFF.

This clonotype was seen a handful of times. This chain uses TRBV5-6 with TRBJ1-2; D call uncertain. V lost 0 bases and J lost 6, with 9 bases in between. This CDR3 is built from 13 residues. Germline V gives CDR1 SGHDT, CDR2 YYEEEE. CDR3 in amino acids: CASSLAAGHGYTF. The CDR3 region has the DNA TGTGCCAGCAGCTTGGCCGCAGGTCATGGCTACACCTTC.

This clonotype was seen only a few times. This chain links TRBV19 with TRBJ1-5, with D unclear. V was shortened by 9 bases and J by 1 base, with 7 bases between the two germline ends. There are 12 residues in the CDR3. Germline CDR1 LNHDA, CDR2 SQIVND (reference sequence). CDR3 bases: TGTGCCAGCAGAGCGAGCAATCAGCCCCAGCATTTT. Its protein product is CASRASNQPQHF.

This clonotype was observed a handful of times. This chain joins TRBV5-1 and TRBJ2-3, with 10 bases matching TRBD1. The germline V gene encodes CDR1 SGHRS and CDR2 YFSETQ. Trimming at V came to 0 bases and at J to 2 bases, leaving 3 bases not matched to a gene. This CDR3 region has 16 residues. In DNA form, the CDR3 reads TGCGCCAGCAGCTTGGGACAGGGGGCCGTCACAGATACGCAGTATTTT. It codes for CASSLGQGAVTDTQYF.

The chain has TRBV6-1 and TRBJ1-6, with 7 bases fitting TRBD1. CDR1 and CDR2 (germline): MNHNS, SASEGT. The V and J ends lost 7 bases and 5 bases, in that order; junction bases with no gene match: 5. This CDR3 has 14 residues. Here the CDR3 reads CASTRQGDNSPLHF. CDR3 nucleotide sequence: TGTGCCAGCACCAGACAGGGTGATAATTCACCCCTCCACTTT.

V and J are TRBV18 and TRBJ2-7; weak D call: TRBD2 (6 bases). Trimming stripped 1 base from V and 3 bases from J, with 10 bases between. Germline assignment: CDR1 KGHSH and CDR2 LQKENI. CDR3 size: 14 residues. For the CDR3, the DNA is TGTGCCAGCTCACCACAGGACGGGAGCTACGAGCAGTACTTC. Translation: CASSPQDGSYEQYF.

This clonotype showed up just a few times. This chain joins TRBV6-2 or TRBV6-3 and TRBJ1-1; D might be TRBD1 (5 bases). V was clipped by 6 bases and J by 6 bases, with 11 bases between them. The CDR3 covers 12 residues. Germline assignment: CDR1 MNHEY and CDR2 SVGEGT. This CDR3 is CASRRGAAEAFF. DNA for the CDR3: TGTGCCAGCAGAAGGGGCGCGGCTGAAGCTTTCTTT.

This clonotype was counted a few times. The chain carries TRBV4-1 and TRBJ1-3; a weak D match, TRBD1 (5 bases). Deletions cut 1 base from V and 2 bases from J, with 18 bases between. The CDR3 loop spans 18 amino acids. From germline, CDR1 is MGHRA and CDR2 YSYEKL. CDR3 region: CASSQGGLRGWAGNTIYF. CDR3 bases: TGCGCCAGCAGCCAAGGTGGTTTGCGGGGCTGGGCTGGAAACACCATATATTTT.

This clonotype appeared a few times. The CDR3 loop reads CASSEYLDGELFF. The CDR3 nucleotides are TGTGCCAGCAGTGAATATTTAGACGGGGAGCTGTTTTTT. V is TRBV25-1 and J is TRBJ2-2; D unclear. The germline gives CDR1 MGHDK, CDR2 SYGVNS. The CDR3 is 13 residues long. V lost 0 bases to trimming and J lost 7 bases, with 6 bases between them.

The chain uses TRBV7-9 and TRBJ2-1, with a weak D call TRBD2 (6 bases). The V and J ends lost 1 base and 8 bases respectively, with 15 bases between them. Germline V gives CDR1 SEHNR, CDR2 FQNEAQ (reference sequence). CDR3 length: 15 residues. CDR3: CASSLGRGRRDEQFF. CDR3 nucleotide sequence: TGTGCCAGCAGCTTAGGGCGGGGACGGAGGGATGAGCAGTTCTTC.

The rearrangement links TRBV7-9 to TRBJ2-1; TRBD2 aligns across 10 bases. The germline V gene encodes CDR1 SEHNR and CDR2 FQNEAQ (reference sequence). Germline trimming cut 3 bases from V and 2 bases from J; bases unmatched to any gene: 4. The CDR3 loop spans 16 amino acids. The DNA of the CDR3 is TGTGCCAGCAGCTTTCGCAGCGGGAGGGCCTACAATGAGCAGTTCTTC. Its protein product is CASSFRSGRAYNEQFF.

The CDR3 protein is CASSLWDPMDQEQFF. The CDR3 DNA sequence: TGCGCCAGCAGCTTGTGGGACCCTATGGATCAGGAGCAGTTCTTC. The gene calls are TRBV5-1 and TRBJ2-1; the D call may be TRBD1 or TRBD2 (5 bases each). Germline lookup yields CDR1 SGHRS and CDR2 YFSETQ. Trimming shortened V by 1 base and J by 10 bases, and 18 bases separated the two germline ends. The CDR3 contains 15 residues.

This rearrangement joins TRBV6-2 or TRBV6-3 to TRBJ2-7, with D perhaps TRBD1 (6 bases). Looked up from germline, CDR1 is MNHEY and CDR2 is SVGEGT. V was clipped by 7 bases and J by 2 bases, with 9 bases between them. This CDR3 is 12 amino acids long. CDR3 DNA: TGTGCCAGCAAGGACAGACCCTACGAGCAGTACTTC. This gives the protein CASKDRPYEQYF.